This T cell receptor (beta chain) was recovered during a study of early T cells in non-severe SARS-CoV-2 infection. Study-level information: The study sequenced bulk RNA from unsorted whole blood, with chains unpaired.

This clonotype has a count of ten or more. The V gene lost 5 bases and the J gene lost 2 bases, with 9 bases spanning the gap. The CDR3 consists of 13 residues. Unique molecular identifiers were attached to individual cDNA molecules. TCRdb re-called the 5' RACE reads with MiXCR, one entry per CDR3 protein. The table has 65,000 to 95,000 distinct CDR3 sequences, about 5% seen once. The source of this sequence is an adult who was a healthcare worker with PCR-confirmed SARS-CoV-2 infection or an uninfected control (not recorded which). The V gene is TRBV12-3 or TRBV12-4, the J gene TRBJ1-1, with D perhaps TRBD1 (5 bases). The source material was whole blood, sampled at baseline. The CDR3 is CASSPRANTEAFF. The CDR3 DNA reads as TGTGCCAGCAGTCCCAGGGCCAACACTGAAGCTTTCTTT.